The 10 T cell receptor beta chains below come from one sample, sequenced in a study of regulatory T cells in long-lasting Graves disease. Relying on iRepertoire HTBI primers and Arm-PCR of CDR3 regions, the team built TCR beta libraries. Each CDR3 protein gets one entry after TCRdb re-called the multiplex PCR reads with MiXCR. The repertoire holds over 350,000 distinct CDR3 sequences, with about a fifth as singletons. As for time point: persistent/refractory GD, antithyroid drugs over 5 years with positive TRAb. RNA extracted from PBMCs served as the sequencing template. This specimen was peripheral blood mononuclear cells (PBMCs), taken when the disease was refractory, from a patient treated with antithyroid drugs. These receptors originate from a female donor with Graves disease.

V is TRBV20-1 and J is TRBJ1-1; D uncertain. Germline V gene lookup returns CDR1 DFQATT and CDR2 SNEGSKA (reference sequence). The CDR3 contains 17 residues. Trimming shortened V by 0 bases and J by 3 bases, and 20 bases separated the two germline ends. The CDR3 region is CSARDKSGSAEDTEAFF. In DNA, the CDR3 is TGCAGTGCTAGAGATAAGAGCGGTTCAGCGGAGGACACTGAAGCTTTCTTT.

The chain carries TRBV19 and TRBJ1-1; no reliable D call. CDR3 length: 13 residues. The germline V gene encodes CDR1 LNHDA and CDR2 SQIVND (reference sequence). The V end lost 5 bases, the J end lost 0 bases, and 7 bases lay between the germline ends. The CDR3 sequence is CASSLHLNTEAFF. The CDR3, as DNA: TGTGCCAGTAGTCTACACTTGAACACTGAAGCTTTCTTT.

CDR3 sequence: CASSKTGLGYQPQHF. CDR3 in DNA: TGTGCCAGCAGCAAGACAGGGTTGGGCTATCAGCCCCAGCATTTT. V usage is TRBV7-2 and J usage is TRBJ1-5; 7 bases are shared with TRBD1. V lost 5 bases to trimming and J lost 5 bases; unmatched junction nucleotides: 9. CDR1 and CDR2 (germline): SGHTA, FQGNSA. The CDR3 contains 15 residues.

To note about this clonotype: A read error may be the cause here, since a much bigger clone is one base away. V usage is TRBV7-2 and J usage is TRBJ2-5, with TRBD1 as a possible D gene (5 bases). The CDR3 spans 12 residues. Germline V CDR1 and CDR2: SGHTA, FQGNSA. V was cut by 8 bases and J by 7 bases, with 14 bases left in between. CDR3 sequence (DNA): TGTGCCAGCGGCCTTCGTCAGGGGACCCAGTACTTC. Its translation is CASGLRQGTQYF.

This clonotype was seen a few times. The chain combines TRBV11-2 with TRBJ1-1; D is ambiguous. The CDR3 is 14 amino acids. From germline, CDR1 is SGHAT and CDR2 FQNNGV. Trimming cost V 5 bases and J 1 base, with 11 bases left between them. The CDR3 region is CASSPRPANTEAFF. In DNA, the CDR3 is TGTGCCAGCAGCCCCCGTCCTGCGAACACTGAAGCTTTCTTT.

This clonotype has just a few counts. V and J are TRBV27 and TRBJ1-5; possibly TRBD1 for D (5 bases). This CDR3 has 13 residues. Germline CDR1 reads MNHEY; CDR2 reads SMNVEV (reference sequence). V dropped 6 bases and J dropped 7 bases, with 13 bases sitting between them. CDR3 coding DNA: TGTGCCAGCAGGGGGGGGGTCCGCCAGCCCCAGCATTTT. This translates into CASRGGVRQPQHF.

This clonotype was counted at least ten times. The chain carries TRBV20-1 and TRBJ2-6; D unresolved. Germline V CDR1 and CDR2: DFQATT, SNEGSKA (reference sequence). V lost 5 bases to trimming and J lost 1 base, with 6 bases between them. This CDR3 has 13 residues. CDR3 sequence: CSASPSGANVLTF. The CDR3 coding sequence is TGCAGTGCTTCTCCTTCTGGGGCCAACGTCCTGACTTTC.

CDR3 region: CSVRPGTTYEQYF. DNA for the CDR3: TGCAGCGTTCGACCGGGGACTACCTACGAGCAGTACTTC. The genes are TRBV29-1 and TRBJ2-7; 7 nucleotides align to TRBD2. This CDR3 has 13 residues. Trimming removed 5 bases from V and 2 bases from J; junction bases left unmatched: 6. Germline V CDR1 and CDR2: SQVTM, ANQGSEA.

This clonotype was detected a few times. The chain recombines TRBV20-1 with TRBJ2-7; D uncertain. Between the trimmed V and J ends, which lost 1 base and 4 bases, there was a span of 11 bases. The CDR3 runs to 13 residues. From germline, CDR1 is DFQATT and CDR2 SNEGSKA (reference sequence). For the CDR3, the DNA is TGCAGTGCTAGAGTAGGGCAGATATACGAGCAGTACTTC. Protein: CSARVGQIYEQYF.

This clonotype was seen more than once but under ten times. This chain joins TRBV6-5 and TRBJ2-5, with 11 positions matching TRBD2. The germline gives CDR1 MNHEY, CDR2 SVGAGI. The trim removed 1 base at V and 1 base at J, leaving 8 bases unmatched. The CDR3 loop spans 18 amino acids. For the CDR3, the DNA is TGTGCCAGCAGTTACTGGTTAGCGGGAGGGAAATTCCAAGAGACCCAGTACTTC. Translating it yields CASSYWLAGGKFQETQYF.